The clone carrying this T cell receptor (beta chain) was counted between two and nine times. Its target is not known. During construction of the library, unique molecular identifiers were attached to individual cDNA molecules for quantitative, reproducible TCR counting. Using its own MiXCR run on the RACE reads, TCRdb lists one record per CDR3 protein. The sample yields some 400,000 distinct CDR3 sequences, approximately 5.1% seen once. In germline, CDR1 is MNHEY, CDR2 SMNVEV (reference sequence). V shed 6 bases and J 2 bases; nucleotides not matched to a gene: 7. There are 16 residues in the CDR3. The time point was: pre-sensitization, week 0. Treatment specified: therapeutic diphenylcyclopropenone sensitization with weekly scalp DPC. This specimen comes from a study of human T cells and chemical hapten exposure. For the study at large: Alopecia areata, totalis or universalis affected patients who were mostly female.

Study-level results: Following DPC sensitization, TCRs present above 1 in 1000 frequency showed no change.

The TCR originated in a woman in her forties or fifties with alopecia areata. Some clones in this sample may be carry-over from other donors' samples. This chain uses TRBV27 with TRBJ1-3; TRBD1 matches 10 bases. The source was whole blood, collected in connection with sensitization to the hapten diphenylcyclopropenone (DPC). CDR3 in DNA: TGTGCCAGCAGCCTAGGGGGACAGGGGACTGGAAACACCATATATTTT. Protein: CASSLGGQGTGNTIYF.